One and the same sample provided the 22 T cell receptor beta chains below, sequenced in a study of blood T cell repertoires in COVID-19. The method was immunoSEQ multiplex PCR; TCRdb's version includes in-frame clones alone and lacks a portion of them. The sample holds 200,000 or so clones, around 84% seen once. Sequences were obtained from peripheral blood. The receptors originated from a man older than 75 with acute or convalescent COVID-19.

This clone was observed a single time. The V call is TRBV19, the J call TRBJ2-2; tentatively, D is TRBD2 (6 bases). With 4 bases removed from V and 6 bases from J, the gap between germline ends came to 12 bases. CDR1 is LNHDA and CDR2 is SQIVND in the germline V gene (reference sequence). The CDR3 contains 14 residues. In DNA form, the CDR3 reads TGTGCCAGTAGTAACCAGGGAGGTCCCGGGGAGCTGTTTTTT. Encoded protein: CASSNQGGPGELFF.

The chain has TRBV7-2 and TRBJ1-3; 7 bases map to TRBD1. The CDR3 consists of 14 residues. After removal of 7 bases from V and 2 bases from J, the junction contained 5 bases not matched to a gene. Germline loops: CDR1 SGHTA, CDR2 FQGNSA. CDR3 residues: CASTDRVPGNTIYF. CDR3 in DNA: TGTGCCAGCACCGACAGGGTGCCTGGAAACACCATATATTTT.

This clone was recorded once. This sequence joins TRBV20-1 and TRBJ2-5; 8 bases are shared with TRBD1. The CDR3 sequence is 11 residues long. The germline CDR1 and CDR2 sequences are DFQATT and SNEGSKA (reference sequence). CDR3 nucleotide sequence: TGCAGCACGGACAGGGTAGAGACCCAGTACTTC. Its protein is CSTDRVETQYF.

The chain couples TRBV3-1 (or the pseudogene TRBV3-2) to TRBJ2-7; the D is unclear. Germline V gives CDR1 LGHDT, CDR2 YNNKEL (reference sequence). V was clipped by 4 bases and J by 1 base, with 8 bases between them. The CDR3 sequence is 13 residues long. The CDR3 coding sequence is TGTGCCAGCAGCCCCTTCCCTTCCTACGAGCAGTACTTC. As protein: CASSPFPSYEQYF.

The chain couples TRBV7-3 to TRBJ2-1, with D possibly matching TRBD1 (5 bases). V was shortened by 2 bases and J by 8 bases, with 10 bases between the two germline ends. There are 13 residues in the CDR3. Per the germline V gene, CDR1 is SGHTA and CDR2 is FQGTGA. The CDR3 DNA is TGTGCCAGCAGCTTAGCCCAGGGCCATGAGCAGTTCTTC. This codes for CASSLAQGHEQFF.

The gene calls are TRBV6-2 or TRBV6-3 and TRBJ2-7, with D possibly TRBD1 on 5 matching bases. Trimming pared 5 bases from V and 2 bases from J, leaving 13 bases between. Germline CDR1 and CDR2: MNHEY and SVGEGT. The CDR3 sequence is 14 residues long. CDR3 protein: CASSTPGSTYEQYV. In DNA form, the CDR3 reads TGTGCCAGCAGTACTCCAGGGTCTACCTACGAGCAGTACGTC.

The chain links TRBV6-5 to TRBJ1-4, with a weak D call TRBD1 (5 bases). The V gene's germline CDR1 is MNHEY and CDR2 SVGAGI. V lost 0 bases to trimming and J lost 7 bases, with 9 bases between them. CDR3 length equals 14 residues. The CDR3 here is CASSYSRTSEKLFF. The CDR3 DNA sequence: TGTGCCAGCAGTTACTCTAGGACAAGTGAAAAACTGTTTTTT.

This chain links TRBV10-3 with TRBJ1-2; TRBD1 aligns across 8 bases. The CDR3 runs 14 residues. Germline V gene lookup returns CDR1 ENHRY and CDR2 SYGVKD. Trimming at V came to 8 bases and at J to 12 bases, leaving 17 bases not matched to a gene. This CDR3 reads CAIGLDRGAIGDTF. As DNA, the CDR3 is TGTGCCATCGGGCTTGACAGGGGAGCAATTGGGGACACCTTC.

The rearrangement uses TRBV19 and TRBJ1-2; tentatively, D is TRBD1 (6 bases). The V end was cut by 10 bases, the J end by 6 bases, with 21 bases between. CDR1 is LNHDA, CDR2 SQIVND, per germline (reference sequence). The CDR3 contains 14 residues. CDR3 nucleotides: TGTGCCACCAAGTCGGTGCAGGGGTGGAATGGCTACACCTTC. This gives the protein CATKSVQGWNGYTF.

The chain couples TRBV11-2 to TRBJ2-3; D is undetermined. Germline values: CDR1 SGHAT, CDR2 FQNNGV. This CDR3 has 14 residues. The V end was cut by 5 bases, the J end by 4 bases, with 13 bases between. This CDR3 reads CASSLGARPDTQYF. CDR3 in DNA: TGTGCCAGCAGCCTCGGAGCACGCCCAGATACGCAGTATTTT. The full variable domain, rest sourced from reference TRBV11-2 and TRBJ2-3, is EAGVAQSPRYKIIEKRQSVAFWCNPISGHATLYWYQQILGQGPKLLIQFQNNGVVDDSQLPKDRFSAERLKGVDSTLKIQPAKLEDSAVYLCASSLGARPDTQYFGPGTRLTVL.

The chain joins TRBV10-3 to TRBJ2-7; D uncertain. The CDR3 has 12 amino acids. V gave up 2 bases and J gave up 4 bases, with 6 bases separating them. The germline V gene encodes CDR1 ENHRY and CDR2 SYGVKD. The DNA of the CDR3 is TGTGCCATCAGTGAGAACAATTACGAGCAGTACGTC. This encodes CAISENNYEQYV.

The CDR3 reads CASSPQPSGRGPYEQYF. Here the CDR3 DNA reads TGTGCCAGCAGCCCCCAACCTAGCGGGAGAGGCCCCTACGAGCAGTACTTC. The chain uses TRBV7-2 and TRBJ2-7, with TRBD2 matching over 10 bases. J gave up 2 bases and V 5 bases, and 12 bases lay outside the gene matches. Germline V gene lookup returns CDR1 SGHTA and CDR2 FQGNSA. The length of the CDR3 is 17 residues.

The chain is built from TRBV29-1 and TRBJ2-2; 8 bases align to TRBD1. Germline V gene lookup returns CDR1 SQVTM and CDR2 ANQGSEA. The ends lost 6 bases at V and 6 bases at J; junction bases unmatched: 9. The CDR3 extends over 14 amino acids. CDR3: CSVAGGAPSGELFF. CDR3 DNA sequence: TGCAGCGTCGCAGGGGGCGCCCCCTCCGGGGAGCTGTTTTTT.

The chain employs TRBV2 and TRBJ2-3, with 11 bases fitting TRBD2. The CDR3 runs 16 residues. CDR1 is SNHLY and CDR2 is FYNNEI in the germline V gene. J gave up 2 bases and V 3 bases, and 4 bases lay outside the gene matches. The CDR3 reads CASSDLLAGATDTQYF. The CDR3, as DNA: TGTGCCAGCAGTGACCTACTAGCGGGGGCCACAGATACGCAGTATTTT. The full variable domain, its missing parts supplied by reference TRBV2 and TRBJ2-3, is EPEVTQTPSHQVTQMGQEVILRCVPISNHLYFYWYRQILGQKVEFLVSFYNNEISEKSEIFDDQFSVERPDGSNFTLKIRSTKLEDSAMYFCASSDLLAGATDTQYFGPGTRLTVL.

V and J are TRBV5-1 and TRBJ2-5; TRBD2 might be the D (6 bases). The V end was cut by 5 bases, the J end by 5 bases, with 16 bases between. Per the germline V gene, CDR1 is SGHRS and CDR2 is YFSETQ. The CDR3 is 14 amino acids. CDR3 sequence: CASRVVGGGETQYF. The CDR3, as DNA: TGCGCCAGCAGAGTTGTGGGGGGAGGTGAGACCCAGTACTTC.

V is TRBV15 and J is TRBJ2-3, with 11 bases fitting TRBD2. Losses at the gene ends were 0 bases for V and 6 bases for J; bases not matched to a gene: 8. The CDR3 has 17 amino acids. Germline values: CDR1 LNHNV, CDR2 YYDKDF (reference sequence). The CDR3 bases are TGTGCCACCAGCAGAGATTTGACTAGCGGGAATTCGGATACGCAGTATTTT. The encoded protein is CATSRDLTSGNSDTQYF.

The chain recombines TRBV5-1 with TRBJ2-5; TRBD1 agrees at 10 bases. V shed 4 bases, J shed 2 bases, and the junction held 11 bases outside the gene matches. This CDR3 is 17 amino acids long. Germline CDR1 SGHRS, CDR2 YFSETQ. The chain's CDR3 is CASSIGQGGHKQETQYF. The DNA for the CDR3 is TGCGCCAGCAGCATAGGACAGGGGGGCCATAAGCAAGAGACCCAGTACTTC. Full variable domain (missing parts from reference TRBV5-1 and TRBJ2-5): KAGVTQTPRYLIKTRGQQVTLSCSPISGHRSVSWYQQTPGQGLQFLFEYFSETQRNKGNFPGRFSGRQFSNSRSEMNVSTLELGDSALYLCASSIGQGGHKQETQYFGPGTRLLVL.

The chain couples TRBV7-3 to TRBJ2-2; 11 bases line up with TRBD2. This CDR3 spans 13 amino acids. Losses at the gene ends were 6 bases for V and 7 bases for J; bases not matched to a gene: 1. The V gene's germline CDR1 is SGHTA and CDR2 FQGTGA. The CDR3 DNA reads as TGTGCCAGCAGAGGACTAGCGGGCGGGGAGCTGTTTTTT. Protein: CASRGLAGGELFF.

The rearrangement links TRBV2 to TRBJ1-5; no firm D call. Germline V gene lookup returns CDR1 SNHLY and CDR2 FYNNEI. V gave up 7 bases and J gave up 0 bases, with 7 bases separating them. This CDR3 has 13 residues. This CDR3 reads CASMTGSNQPQHF. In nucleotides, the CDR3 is TGTGCCAGCATGACGGGTAGCAATCAGCCCCAGCATTTT.

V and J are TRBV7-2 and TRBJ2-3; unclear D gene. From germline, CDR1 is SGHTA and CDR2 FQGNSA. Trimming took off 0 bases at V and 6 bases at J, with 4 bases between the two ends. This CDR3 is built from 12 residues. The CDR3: CASSLAEDTQYF. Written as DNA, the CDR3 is TGTGCCAGCAGCTTAGCGGAGGATACGCAGTATTTT.

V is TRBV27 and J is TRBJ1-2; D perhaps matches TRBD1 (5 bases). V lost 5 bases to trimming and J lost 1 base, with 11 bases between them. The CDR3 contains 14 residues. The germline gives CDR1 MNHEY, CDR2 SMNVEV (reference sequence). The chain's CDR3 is CASSRQGFNYGYTF. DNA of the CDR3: TGTGCCAGCAGTCGCCAGGGATTTAACTATGGCTACACCTTC.

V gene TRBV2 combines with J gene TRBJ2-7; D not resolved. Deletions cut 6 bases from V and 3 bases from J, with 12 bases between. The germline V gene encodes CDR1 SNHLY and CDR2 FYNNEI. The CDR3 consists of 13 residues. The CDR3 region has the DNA TGTGCCAGCAGGAGGAGCTTAGTCTACGAGCAGTACGTC. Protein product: CASRRSLVYEQYV.